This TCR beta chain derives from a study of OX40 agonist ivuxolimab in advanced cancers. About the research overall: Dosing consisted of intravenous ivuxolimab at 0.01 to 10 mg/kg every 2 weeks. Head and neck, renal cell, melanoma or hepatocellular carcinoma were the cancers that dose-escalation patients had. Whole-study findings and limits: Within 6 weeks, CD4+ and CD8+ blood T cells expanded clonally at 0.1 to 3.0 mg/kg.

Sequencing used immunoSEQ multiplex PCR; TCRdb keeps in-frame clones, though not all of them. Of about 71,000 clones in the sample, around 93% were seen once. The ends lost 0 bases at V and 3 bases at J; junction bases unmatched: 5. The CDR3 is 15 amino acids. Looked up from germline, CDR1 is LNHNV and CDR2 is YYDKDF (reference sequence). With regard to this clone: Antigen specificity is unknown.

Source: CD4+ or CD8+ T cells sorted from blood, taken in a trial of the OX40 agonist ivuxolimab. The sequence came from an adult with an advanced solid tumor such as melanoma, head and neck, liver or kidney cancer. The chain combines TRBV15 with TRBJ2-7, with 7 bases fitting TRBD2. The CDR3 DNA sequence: TGTGCCACCAGCAGAGATGCTAGCGGATACTACGAGCAGTACTTC. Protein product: CATSRDASGYYEQYF.